Sequencing of this T cell receptor beta chain was carried out in a study of cytomegalovirus exposure and HLA in healthy donors. Overall study: About 85 million unique TCR sequences came from HLA-typed donors in an early release. Points from the study as a whole: A later analysis linked a missense DCLRE1C variant to TCR beta V- and J-gene trimming. Owing to their indistinguishability, certain V segments, notably TRBV6-2 and TRBV6-3, were excluded. Earlier findings revealed that most TCR beta V segments proved productive either about 90% or about 30% of the time.

PCR used 60 Vbeta primers and 13 Jbeta primers. Assay: immunoSEQ multiplex PCR; the TCRdb copy retains only in-frame clones and omits some. In the table there are fewer than 200,000 clones, 70% to 90% of which are singletons. Worth noting for this clone: The antigen is not known.

CDR1 is SGHRS and CDR2 is YFSETQ in the germline V gene. V was shortened by 4 bases and J by 1 base, with 11 bases between the two germline ends. CDR3 size: 14 residues. The sequencing sample was made of PBMCs. The receptor's source is a woman aged 18-29 years in good health and CMV-seronegative. The chain carries TRBV5-1 and TRBJ1-1, with D perhaps TRBD1 (5 bases). CDR3 sequence reads: CASSRWGENTEAFF. The CDR3, as DNA: TGCGCCAGCAGCCGATGGGGGGAGAACACTGAAGCTTTCTTT.